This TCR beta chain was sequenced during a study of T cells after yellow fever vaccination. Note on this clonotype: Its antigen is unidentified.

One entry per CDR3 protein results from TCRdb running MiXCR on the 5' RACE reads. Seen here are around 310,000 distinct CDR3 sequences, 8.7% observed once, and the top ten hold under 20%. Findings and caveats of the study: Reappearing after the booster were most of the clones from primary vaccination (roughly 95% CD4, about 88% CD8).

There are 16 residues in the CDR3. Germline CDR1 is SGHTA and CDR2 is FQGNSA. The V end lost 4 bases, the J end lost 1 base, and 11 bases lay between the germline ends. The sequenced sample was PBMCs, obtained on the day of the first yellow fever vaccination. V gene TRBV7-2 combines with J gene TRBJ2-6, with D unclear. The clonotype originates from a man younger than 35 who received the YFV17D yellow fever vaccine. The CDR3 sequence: CASSSHMISGANVLTF. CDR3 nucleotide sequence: TGTGCCAGCAGCTCCCACATGATATCTGGGGCCAACGTCCTGACTTTC. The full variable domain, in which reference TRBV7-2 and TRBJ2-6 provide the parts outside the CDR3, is GAGVSQSPSNKVTEKGKDVELRCDPISGHTALYWYRQSLGQGLEFLIYFQGNSAPDKSGLPSDRFSAERTGGSVSTLTIQRTQQEDSAVYLCASSSHMISGANVLTFGAGSRLTVL.